The text below deals with one T cell receptor beta chain. What it recognizes is unknown. This entry is derived from a study of cytomegalovirus exposure and HLA in healthy donors. Study-level results: An analysis done earlier found most TCR beta V segments productive about 87% or about 30% of the time. Many donors shared some public TCRs, even though most TCR sequences were rare. It is likely that the observed cluster of highly shared sequence variants was a sequencing artifact. No immune exposure information besides CMV serostatus was available.

60 Vbeta and 13 Jbeta primers were used in PCR. Profiled with immunoSEQ multiplex PCR; TCRdb holds only in-frame clones, not every one. The sample holds about 81,000 clones, over 65% seen once. Looked up from germline, CDR1 is GTSNPN and CDR2 is SVGIG (reference sequence). The V gene lost 2 bases and the J gene lost 1 base, with 8 bases spanning the gap. This CDR3 region has 13 residues. The TCR comes from a man aged 50 to 60 in good health and CMV-seropositive. Sequencing was carried out using PBMCs. The chain employs TRBV30 and TRBJ1-1; D perhaps matches TRBD1 (5 bases). The chain's CDR3 is CAWSHRRNTEAFF. CDR3 DNA: TGTGCCTGGAGTCACAGGCGGAACACTGAAGCTTTCTTT.